This section outlines one TCR beta chain sequence together with its context. Its antigen remains unidentified. Germline CDR1 and CDR2: SGHNT and YYREEE (reference sequence). This CDR3 has 16 amino acids. With 4 bases removed from V and 4 bases from J, the gap between germline ends came to 19 bases. The data stem from a study of shared clonotypes between healthy human individuals. Study context: Three CD4 naive, three CD4 memory, two CD8 naive and one CD8 memory plate were used per donor. Study-wide points: Limited genetic and exposure-history diversity came from having few donors. Richness estimates generally favored naive over memory subsets.

Generated by immunoSEQ multiplex PCR, the TCRdb table keeps only in-frame clones and is missing some. The table lists some 300,000 clones, around 70% of them singletons. Sequences were obtained from memory CD4+ T cells sorted from blood. This sample's subset: CD45RA-negative fraction. The sequence was obtained from a young man in good health. V usage is TRBV5-4 and J usage is TRBJ2-3, with a weak D call TRBD1 (5 bases). The DNA of the CDR3 is TGTGCCAGCAGCAAAACAGGCTTGGAGAGTGCAGATACGCAGTATTTT. Translation: CASSKTGLESADTQYF.